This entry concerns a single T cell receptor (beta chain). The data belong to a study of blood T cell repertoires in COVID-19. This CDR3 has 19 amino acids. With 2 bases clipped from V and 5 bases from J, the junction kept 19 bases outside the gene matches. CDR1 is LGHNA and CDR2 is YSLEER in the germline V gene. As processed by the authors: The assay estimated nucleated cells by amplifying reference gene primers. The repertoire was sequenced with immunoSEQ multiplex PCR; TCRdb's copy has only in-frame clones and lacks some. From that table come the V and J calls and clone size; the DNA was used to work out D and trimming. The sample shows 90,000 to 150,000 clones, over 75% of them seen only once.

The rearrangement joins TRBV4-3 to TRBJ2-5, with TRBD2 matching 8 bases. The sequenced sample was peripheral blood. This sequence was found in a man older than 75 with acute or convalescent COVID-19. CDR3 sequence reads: CASSQLHSGGGGPKETQYF. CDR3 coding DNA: TGCGCCAGCAGCCAACTACACTCCGGGGGGGGAGGGCCGAAGGAGACCCAGTACTTC.